A single sample is the source of the 13 T cell receptor beta chains below, sequenced in a study of shared clonotypes between healthy human individuals. CD45RO-negative CD8 cells positively selected for CCR7 made up the naive population, which excluded terminally differentiated effector memory CD45RA+ cells. The assay was immunoSEQ multiplex PCR, and TCRdb's table has in-frame clones only and misses some. Seen here are around 2.1 million clones, approximately 94% observed once, and the top ten hold 1.5% to 2%. The sequenced material came from naive CD8+ T cells from PBMCs. The receptors here all came from a man between 18 and 29 years old in good health. Some clones in this sample may be carry-over from other donors' samples.

V and J are TRBV7-2 and TRBJ2-1; 9 bases agree with TRBD2. The V and J ends lost 5 bases and 8 bases, in that order; junction bases with no gene match: 13. The CDR3 runs 16 residues. The germline V gene has CDR1 SGHTA and CDR2 FQGNSA. CDR3 loop: CASSEPTSGSRYEQFF. The CDR3 DNA is TGTGCCAGCAGCGAGCCTACTAGCGGGTCGAGATATGAGCAGTTCTTC.

V is TRBV9 and J is TRBJ2-3, with a weak D call TRBD1 (6 bases). V was cut by 3 bases and J by 4 bases, with 9 bases left in between. The CDR3 has 13 residues. Per the germline V gene, CDR1 is SGDLS and CDR2 is YYNGEE. CDR3 sequence reads: CASSEQGADTQYF. The CDR3 DNA is TGTGCCAGCAGCGAACAGGGAGCAGATACGCAGTATTTT. The entire variable domain, with the rest obtained from reference TRBV9 and TRBJ2-3, is as follows: DSGVTQTPKHLITATGQRVTLRCSPRSGDLSVYWYQQSLDQGLQFLIQYYNGEERAKGNILERFSAQQFPDLHSELNLSSLELGDSALYFCASSEQGADTQYFGPGTRLTVL.

This chain links TRBV5-4 with TRBJ1-2; D may be TRBD1 (5 bases). The germline V gene encodes CDR1 SGHNT and CDR2 YYREEE (reference sequence). Trimming cost V 4 bases and J 8 bases, with 12 bases left between them. The CDR3 extends over 12 amino acids. This CDR3 reads CASSPGTRGYTF. CDR3 bases: TGTGCCAGCAGCCCGGGGACTAGGGGCTACACCTTC.

This chain links TRBV7-9 with TRBJ2-3, with 13 positions matching TRBD2. In germline, CDR1 is SEHNR, CDR2 FQNEAQ (reference sequence). With V trimmed by 5 bases and J by 4 bases, 9 bases remained unmatched. This CDR3 region has 17 residues. In DNA form, the CDR3 reads TGTGCCAGCAGCCATACTACTAGCGGGAGGGCCCCAGATACGCAGTATTTT. Protein: CASSHTTSGRAPDTQYF.

The rearrangement links TRBV9 to TRBJ2-2, with D possibly matching TRBD1 (6 bases). CDR1 and CDR2 from the germline V gene are SGDLS and YYNGEE. The length of the CDR3 is 13 residues. V lost 3 bases and J 6 bases, leaving 9 bases between the germline ends. The CDR3 nucleotides are TGTGCCAGCAGCGCAAACAGGGCCGGGGAGCTGTTTTTT. This gives the protein CASSANRAGELFF.

The gene calls are TRBV28 and TRBJ2-3; TRBD2 agrees at 8 bases. The V gene's germline CDR1 is MDHEN and CDR2 SYDVKM. V trimming: 6 bases; J trimming: 2 bases; junction bases outside the gene matches: 4. The CDR3 spans 14 residues. The CDR3 region is CASRIAGNTDTQYF. In nucleotides, the CDR3 is TGTGCCAGCAGAATAGCGGGAAACACAGATACGCAGTATTTT.

This chain links TRBV18 with TRBJ2-2; 10 bases agree with TRBD2. Germline CDR1 KGHSH, CDR2 LQKENI. V lost 2 bases to trimming and J lost 4 bases; unmatched junction nucleotides: 7. This CDR3 has 17 amino acids. CDR3 bases: TGTGCCAGCTCACCATTGGACCTAGCGGGAGCCACCGGGGAGCTGTTTTTT. Translated: CASSPLDLAGATGELFF.

This chain uses TRBV7-9 with TRBJ2-1; D is ambiguous. V was cut by 0 bases and J by 10 bases, with 7 bases left in between. There are 12 residues in the CDR3. Germline CDR1 SEHNR, CDR2 FQNEAQ (reference sequence). CDR3 protein: CASSLAAAEQFF. The CDR3 coding sequence is TGTGCCAGCAGCTTAGCGGCGGCGGAGCAGTTCTTC. The whole variable domain, filled in from reference TRBV7-9 and TRBJ2-1, reads DTGVSQNPRHKITKRGQNVTFRCDPISEHNRLYWYRQTLGQGPEFLTYFQNEAQLEKSRLLSDRFSAERPKGSFSTLEIQRTEQGDSAMYLCASSLAAAEQFFGPGTRLTVL.

The V gene is TRBV7-3, the J gene TRBJ2-2, with 7 positions matching TRBD2. The CDR3 is 16 residues long. Trimming took 1 base from V and 6 from J; bases not matched to a gene: 8. The germline V gene encodes CDR1 SGHTA and CDR2 FQGTGA. The DNA of the CDR3 is TGTGCCAGCAGCTTAATCCGGCGGGAGAAGTCCGGGGAGCTGTTTTTT. Amino acids: CASSLIRREKSGELFF.

Notes on this clone: In the same sample, other DNA sequences code for this CDR3. The chain joins TRBV10-3 to TRBJ2-7; the D call may be TRBD1 or TRBD2 (5 bases each). V was clipped by 6 bases and J by 3 bases, with 15 bases between them. The CDR3 spans 14 residues. CDR1 is ENHRY and CDR2 is SYGVKD in the germline V gene. CDR3 sequence: CAISPGDGFYEQYF. The CDR3 region has the DNA TGTGCCATCAGCCCCGGGGACGGCTTCTACGAGCAGTACTTC.

This clone was recorded a few times. V gene TRBV7-9 combines with J gene TRBJ1-5; 7 nucleotides match TRBD1. The ends lost 5 bases at V and 6 bases at J; junction bases unmatched: 7. Per the germline V gene, CDR1 is SEHNR and CDR2 is FQNEAQ (reference sequence). CDR3 length: 14 residues. The CDR3 region has the DNA TGTGCCAGCAGCCCAGACAGGGTGAGTCAGCCCCAGCATTTT. It encodes CASSPDRVSQPQHF.

The rearrangement uses TRBV30 and TRBJ2-2, with D tentatively TRBD2 (6 bases). This CDR3 is built from 18 residues. Germline CDR1 is GTSNPN and CDR2 is SVGIG (reference sequence). V lost 4 bases, J lost 0 bases, and 21 bases lay in between. The CDR3 DNA reads as TGTGCCTGGACCAAAGGGTCAGGAGGGGTCCCGAACACCGGGGAGCTGTTTTTT. It yields the protein CAWTKGSGGVPNTGELFF.

The table lists this clone with a count of one. The chain recombines TRBV15 with TRBJ1-5, with 9 bases lining up with TRBD1. CDR3 size: 16 residues. Germline trimming cut 2 bases from V and 5 bases from J; bases unmatched to any gene: 7. Germline assignment: CDR1 LNHNV and CDR2 YYDKDF (reference sequence). The CDR3 sequence: CATSRPTGGRYQPQHF. The DNA for the CDR3 is TGTGCCACCAGCAGACCGACAGGGGGTAGGTATCAGCCCCAGCATTTT.